Presented here are 8 T cell receptor beta chains from one specimen sequenced in a study of T cell responses to AZD1222 COVID-19 vaccine. The protocol was immunoSEQ multiplex PCR, while the TCRdb copy is restricted to in-frame clones and leaves out a portion. The repertoire holds about 110,000 clones, with 87% as singletons. Material: peripheral blood, obtained on day 0 of AZD1222 vaccination. The source is an adult in good health.

The J gene is TRBJ1-1, the V gene TRBV10-3; D remains unclear. Germline loops: CDR1 ENHRY, CDR2 SYGVKD. V dropped 2 bases and J dropped 2 bases, with 12 bases sitting between them. The CDR3 is 15 residues long. Written as DNA, the CDR3 is TGTGCCATCAGTGAGAGAAGTACAGCCAACACTGAAGCTTTCTTT. As protein: CAISERSTANTEAFF.

This chain connects TRBV5-1 to TRBJ1-2, with D perhaps TRBD1 (6 bases). This CDR3 has 13 residues. Germline V gives CDR1 SGHRS, CDR2 YFSETQ. The V end was cut by 0 bases, the J end by 8 bases, with 11 bases between. The DNA of the CDR3 is TGCGCCAGCAGCTTGGGGGACACTGGGGGCTACACCTTC. Translating it yields CASSLGDTGGYTF.

The chain is built from TRBV23-1 and TRBJ2-1; 8 nucleotides agree with TRBD2. TRBV23-1 is an ORF; its function is uncertain. The junction had 5 bases not matched to a gene; V was cut back by 0 bases and J by 13 bases. This CDR3 region has 13 residues. The CDR3, as DNA: TGCGCCAGCAGTCAATCGTCCGGGACTAGTCAGTTCTTC. Protein product: CASSQSSGTSQFF.

This rearrangement joins TRBV30 to TRBJ1-2; D perhaps matches TRBD1 (6 bases). The CDR3 has 13 residues. Germline V gene lookup returns CDR1 GTSNPN and CDR2 SVGIG (reference sequence). Deletions cut 3 bases from V and 5 bases from J, with 13 bases between. Written as DNA, the CDR3 is TGTGCCTGGAGCGGGGACAATTGGTATGGCTACACCTTC. It codes for CAWSGDNWYGYTF.

The J gene is TRBJ2-1, the V gene TRBV6-2 or TRBV6-3, with D perhaps matching TRBD2 (6 bases). There are 16 residues in the CDR3. CDR1 is MNHEY, CDR2 SVGEGT, per germline. V dropped 2 bases and J dropped 2 bases, with 13 bases sitting between them. CDR3 sequence: CASSYGQGGTYNEQFF. The CDR3 coding sequence is TGTGCCAGCAGTTACGGGCAAGGCGGGACCTACAATGAGCAGTTCTTC.

The CDR3 region is CASSPAQGGGATDTQYF. The DNA of the CDR3 is TGTGCCAGCAGCCCCGCGCAGGGCGGGGGGGCCACAGATACGCAGTATTTT. The rearrangement uses TRBV7-2 and TRBJ2-3, with 9 bases fitting TRBD2. Germline trimming cut 5 bases from V and 2 bases from J; bases unmatched to any gene: 11. The CDR3 is 17 residues long. Germline CDR1 and CDR2: SGHTA and FQGNSA. The whole variable domain, remainder taken from reference TRBV7-2 and TRBJ2-3, is GAGVSQSPSNKVTEKGKDVELRCDPISGHTALYWYRQSLGQGLEFLIYFQGNSAPDKSGLPSDRFSAERTGGSVSTLTIQRTQQEDSAVYLCASSPAQGGGATDTQYFGPGTRLTVL.

This clone was recorded once. The chain is built from TRBV12-3 or TRBV12-4 and TRBJ1-5; unclear D gene. Trimming took 10 bases from V and 2 from J, leaving 9 bases between them. This CDR3 region has 12 residues. The CDR3 sequence: CATSGGNQPQHF. In DNA form, the CDR3 reads TGTGCCACCAGCGGGGGCAATCAGCCCCAGCATTTT.

The chain links TRBV7-2 to TRBJ2-7; D is ambiguous. This CDR3 contains 15 residues. With 2 bases removed from V and 3 bases from J, the gap between germline ends came to 14 bases. Germline CDR1 reads SGHTA; CDR2 reads FQGNSA. CDR3: CASSLRTNRDYEQYF. The CDR3 DNA follows: TGTGCCAGCAGCTTACGCACAAATAGGGACTACGAGCAGTACTTC.